The 20 T cell receptor beta chains listed next were all sequenced from one sample in a study of CD8+CD57+ T cells in acquired aplastic anemia. It was genomic DNA that served as the template for profiling TCR beta VDJ and CDR3. TCRdb called the reads again in MiXCR, with one record for every CDR3 protein. The table records about 150,000 distinct CDR3 sequences, about 50% of them present only once. Those patients picked for sequencing had displayed CD8+CD57+ cell expansion on flow cytometry. The sequenced sample was sorted CD4+, CD8+, or CD8+CD57+ T cells (not recorded which) from PBMCs. These receptors all come from a human donor with aplastic anemia.

The chain recombines TRBV7-2 with TRBJ2-1, with D unresolved. This CDR3 comprises 13 residues. The V end was cut by 5 bases, the J end by 4 bases, with 9 bases between. Germline CDR1 SGHTA, CDR2 FQGNSA. DNA for the CDR3: TGTGCCAGCAGCCAAGACGTGTACAATGAGCAGTTCTTC. It translates to CASSQDVYNEQFF.

This clonotype was picked up many times. The V gene is TRBV7-6, the J gene TRBJ2-5; TRBD2 matches 12 bases. Germline V CDR1 and CDR2: SGHVS, FNYEAQ. CDR3 length: 20 amino acids. V shed 5 bases and J 4 bases; nucleotides not matched to a gene: 20. This chain's CDR3 is CASSRTATSGSEGRGETQYF. The CDR3 bases are TGTGCCAGCAGCCGAACCGCGACTAGCGGGAGTGAGGGAAGAGGAGAGACCCAGTACTTC.

This clonotype was detected only a few times. The genes are TRBV11-3 and TRBJ2-4, with 7 bases aligning to TRBD2. Germline V gene data show CDR1 as SGHNT and CDR2 as YENEEA. The CDR3 runs to 15 residues. V gave up 3 bases and J gave up 6 bases; unmatched junction bases: 8. The CDR3 nucleotides read TGTGCCAGCAGCTTGGGGGGGGACGGACGAAACATTCAGTACTTC. As protein: CASSLGGDGRNIQYF.

The V and J genes are TRBV11-2 and TRBJ2-1; D is undetermined. Looked up from germline, CDR1 is SGHAT and CDR2 is FQNNGV. This CDR3 comprises 14 residues. V was cut by 5 bases and J by 8 bases, with 16 bases left in between. The CDR3 loop is CASSSFRMMDEQFF. The DNA for the CDR3 is TGTGCCAGCAGCAGTTTTAGGATGATGGATGAGCAGTTCTTC.

This sequence joins TRBV7-3 and TRBJ2-7, with 7 bases aligning to TRBD1. Losses at the gene ends were 3 bases for V and 6 bases for J; bases not matched to a gene: 2. CDR1 and CDR2 from the germline V gene are SGHTA and FQGTGA. The CDR3 runs 12 residues. CDR3 amino acids: CASSLTGIEQYF. CDR3 in DNA: TGTGCCAGCAGCTTGACAGGGATCGAGCAGTACTTC.

This clonotype was observed a few times. Possible read error: a much larger clone is one base away. This chain uses TRBV2 with TRBJ2-1; possible D gene TRBD2, 6 bases. Germline values: CDR1 SNHLY, CDR2 FYNNEI. This CDR3 is 17 amino acids long. As DNA, the CDR3 is TGTGCCAGCAGTCCGGAGGGAACGGGGAGCTCCCACAATGAGCAGTTCTTC. Translated, it gives CASSPEGTGSSHNEQFF.

This clonotype was recorded a few times. The genes are TRBV4-1 and TRBJ1-4; D unresolved. V was pared by 0 bases and J by 6 bases, with 11 bases between. In germline, CDR1 is MGHRA, CDR2 YSYEKL. This CDR3 is built from 15 residues. The CDR3 DNA is TGCGCCAGCAGCCAAGATTTTGCTGATCATGAAAAACTGTTTTTT. As protein: CASSQDFADHEKLFF.

The chain joins TRBV24-1 to TRBJ1-5; no clear D gene. V was trimmed by 7 bases and J by 4 bases, leaving 10 bases between them. This CDR3 has 13 amino acids. CDR1 and CDR2 from the germline V gene are KGHDR and SFDVKD. The CDR3 nucleotides read TGTGCCACCAGCCACTGGGGTAATCAGCCCCAGCATTTT. This encodes CATSHWGNQPQHF.

As for this clonotype: One end of the junction varies from germline; a read error may be responsible. The rearrangement joins TRBV2 to TRBJ2-1; TRBD2 aligns across 11 bases. The CDR3 has 16 residues. CDR1 SNHLY and CDR2 FYNNEI come from the germline V gene. Here the CDR3 DNA reads TGTGCCCGCAGTGAAAGGGTAGCGGGGGGGCTGGATGAGCAGTTCTTC. Translation: CARSERVAGGLDEQFF.

This clonotype has at least ten counts. This chain's CDR3 is CASSFTGFQETQYF. The CDR3 DNA reads as TGTGCCAGCAGCTTCACTGGATTTCAAGAGACCCAGTACTTC. The rearrangement links TRBV5-6 to TRBJ2-5; D gene unclear. Germline V CDR1 and CDR2: SGHDT, YYEEEE. Trimming left V 2 bases short and J 2 bases short, with 10 bases between. This CDR3 spans 14 amino acids.

V usage is TRBV15 and J usage is TRBJ1-4, with a weak D call TRBD1 (5 bases). Looked up from germline, CDR1 is LNHNV and CDR2 is YYDKDF (reference sequence). The V and J ends lost 6 bases and 8 bases respectively, with 19 bases between them. This CDR3 spans 15 amino acids. In nucleotides, the CDR3 is TGTGCCACCAGTGGGGGACTAGCGGGAAAAGAAAAACTGTTTTTT. Translation: CATSGGLAGKEKLFF. Full variable domain (missing parts from reference TRBV15 and TRBJ1-4): DAMVIQNPRYQVTQFGKPVTLSCSQTLNHNVMYWYQQKSSQAPKLLFHYYDKDFNNEADTPDNFQSRRPNTSFCFLDIRSPGLGDTAMYLCATSGGLAGKEKLFFGSGTQLSVL.

CDR3 DNA sequence: TGTGCCAGCAAGAAGGGGGAGGGAAACACCATATATTTT. It is translated as CASKKGEGNTIYF. This chain links TRBV2 with TRBJ1-3, with a weak D call TRBD1 (6 bases). Germline CDR1 reads SNHLY; CDR2 reads FYNNEI. The V end was cut by 7 bases, the J end by 4 bases, with 11 bases between. The CDR3 spans 13 residues.

This clonotype appeared many times. This chain uses TRBV11-2 with TRBJ1-1; the D gene is possibly TRBD1 (5 bases). Germline-derived CDR1 and CDR2 are SGHAT and FQNNGV. V was pared by 5 bases and J by 6 bases, with 10 bases between. The CDR3 runs 12 residues. The CDR3 region is CASSLGHPEAFF. The CDR3 bases are TGTGCCAGCAGCCTCGGACACCCTGAAGCTTTCTTT. Drawing the rest from reference TRBV11-2 and TRBJ1-1, the complete variable domain is EAGVAQSPRYKIIEKRQSVAFWCNPISGHATLYWYQQILGQGPKLLIQFQNNGVVDDSQLPKDRFSAERLKGVDSTLKIQPAKLEDSAVYLCASSLGHPEAFFGQGTRLTVV.

This clonotype was seen ten or more times. The rearrangement links TRBV5-1 to TRBJ2-5; D gene unclear. CDR1 is SGHRS and CDR2 is YFSETQ in the germline V gene. The length of the CDR3 is 13 residues. Trimming shortened V by 1 base and J by 3 bases, and 7 bases separated the two germline ends. As DNA, the CDR3 is TGCGCCAGCAGCTTGACAGCCGAAGAGACCCAGTACTTC. Protein: CASSLTAEETQYF.

This chain connects TRBV29-1 to TRBJ2-7, with D perhaps being TRBD1 or TRBD2 (5 bases each). Germline V gives CDR1 SQVTM, CDR2 ANQGSEA. The V end lost 1 base, the J end lost 3 bases, and 13 bases lay between the germline ends. CDR3 size: 14 residues. DNA of the CDR3: TGCAGCGTTGAAGCCAGGGACCGAGGCTACGAGCAGTACTTC. This gives the protein CSVEARDRGYEQYF.

This clonotype showed up just once. A single base separates this from a much larger clone, so it may be a read error. This rearrangement joins TRBV20-1 to TRBJ2-1, with 10 bases that match TRBD2. With 0 bases clipped from V and 10 bases from J, the junction kept 18 bases outside the gene matches. The CDR3 consists of 18 residues. Germline CDR1 DFQATT, CDR2 SNEGSKA (reference sequence). CDR3 protein: CSARDILAGVPGVVEQFF. The CDR3 region has the DNA TGCAGTGCTAGAGATATTCTAGCGGGAGTTCCAGGCGTGGTCGAGCAGTTCTTC.

This clonotype was counted only a few times. This chain connects TRBV2 to TRBJ1-1; D gene unclear. Germline loops: CDR1 SNHLY, CDR2 FYNNEI. With 5 bases removed from V and 3 bases from J, the gap between germline ends came to 4 bases. The CDR3 contains 11 residues. The CDR3 reads CASSMDTEAFF. The DNA for the CDR3 is TGTGCCAGCAGTATGGACACTGAAGCTTTCTTT. Using reference TRBV2 and TRBJ1-1 for the parts outside the CDR3, the full variable domain is EPEVTQTPSHQVTQMGQEVILRCVPISNHLYFYWYRQILGQKVEFLVSFYNNEISEKSEIFDDQFSVERPDGSNFTLKIRSTKLEDSAMYFCASSMDTEAFFGQGTRLTVV.

This clonotype was detected many times. The rearrangement joins TRBV20-1 to TRBJ2-1, with D possibly TRBD2 on 6 matching bases. Trimming took off 1 base at V and 6 bases at J, with 16 bases between the two ends. Germline CDR1 DFQATT, CDR2 SNEGSKA (reference sequence). The CDR3 has 15 amino acids. The chain's CDR3 is CSARVWDLYANEQFF. CDR3 coding DNA: TGCAGTGCTAGAGTGTGGGACTTATATGCCAATGAGCAGTTCTTC.

The chain recombines TRBV30 with TRBJ2-1, with D perhaps matching TRBD1 (6 bases). Per germline, CDR1 GTSNPN and CDR2 SVGIG (reference sequence). Trimming left V 3 bases short and J 4 bases short, with 16 bases between. This CDR3 has 15 amino acids. In DNA form, the CDR3 reads TGTGCCTGGAGACAGGGCAGGGCGCCTTACAATGAGCAGTTCTTC. As protein: CAWRQGRAPYNEQFF.

This clonotype showed up many times. The V and J genes are TRBV6-5 and TRBJ1-1; tentative D call: TRBD1 (6 bases). The CDR3 consists of 14 residues. The germline V and J ends were trimmed by 2 bases and 3 bases, with 10 bases remaining between them. Germline CDR1 reads MNHEY; CDR2 reads SVGAGI. The CDR3 DNA is TGTGCCAGCAGTTACCAACAGGGCGACACTGAAGCTTTCTTT. This gives the protein CASSYQQGDTEAFF.